This T cell receptor (beta chain) was recovered during a study of cytomegalovirus exposure and HLA in healthy donors. General study results and limits: That first-cohort TCR clusters tended to co-occur in the 120 or so validation repertoires was found in a later analysis. The classifier reportedly diagnosed cytomegalovirus status with high sensitivity and specificity. Among TCR sequences, most were rare, though some public TCRs appeared in many donors. TCR beta chains numbering approximately 150 were designated cytomegalovirus-associated.

Details on this clone: Antigen: not known.

CDR3 size: 15 residues. Germline loops: CDR1 SGHRS, CDR2 YFSETQ. The V and J ends lost 0 bases and 7 bases respectively, with 14 bases between them. Measured with immunoSEQ multiplex PCR; TCRdb has only the in-frame clones, and not every one. The sample shows 150,000 to 200,000 clones, 85% to 90% of them seen only once. The origin of this receptor is a woman in her thirties in good health and CMV-seronegative. The sequenced material came from PBMCs. The chain employs TRBV5-1 and TRBJ2-1, with D perhaps TRBD1 or TRBD2 (5 bases each). CDR3 amino acids: CASSLGGVGGNEQFF. CDR3 nucleotides: TGCGCCAGCAGCTTGGGAGGGGTAGGTGGGAATGAGCAGTTCTTC.